This passage covers 20 T cell receptor beta chains from one sample sequenced in a study of T cell repertoires in cytomegalovirus infection. Their antigen targets remain unknown. TCRdb ran MiXCR on the reads and lists one entry per CDR3 protein. The sample lists roughly 730,000 distinct CDR3 sequences; 30% to 40% were seen once. The sequencing here drew on cultured PBMCs, taken from culture after CMV antigen stimulation. All receptors derive from a human donor in good health (CMV status not recorded). Some clones in this sample may be carry-over from other donors' samples.

CDR3 loop: CASSPIDRVHPDTQYF. The CDR3 DNA follows: TGTGCCAGCAGCCCCATAGACAGGGTTCACCCAGATACGCAGTATTTT. The rearrangement uses TRBV27 and TRBJ2-3; 7 positions match TRBD1. CDR1 and CDR2 from the germline V gene are MNHEY and SMNVEV (reference sequence). The CDR3 totals 16 residues. The junction had 13 bases not matched to a gene; V was cut back by 6 bases and J by 4 bases.

This CDR3 reads CASSLRGLRLAEGWETQYF. Written as DNA, the CDR3 is TGTGCCAGCAGCTTAAGGGGGCTAAGGCTAGCGGAGGGATGGGAGACCCAGTACTTC. The chain uses TRBV11-2 and TRBJ2-5; D possibly matches TRBD1 or TRBD2 (7 bases each). There are 19 residues in the CDR3. The germline CDR1 and CDR2 sequences are SGHAT and FQNNGV. V was cut by 2 bases and J by 5 bases, with 27 bases left in between. The full variable domain, rest sourced from reference TRBV11-2 and TRBJ2-5, is EAGVAQSPRYKIIEKRQSVAFWCNPISGHATLYWYQQILGQGPKLLIQFQNNGVVDDSQLPKDRFSAERLKGVDSTLKIQPAKLEDSAVYLCASSLRGLRLAEGWETQYFGPGTRLLVL.

This clonotype occurred many times. V is TRBV7-6 and J is TRBJ1-6; 7 positions agree with TRBD1. Germline V gene sequence: CDR1 SGHVS, CDR2 FNYEAQ. V gave up 1 base and J gave up 8 bases; unmatched junction bases: 11. The CDR3 length is 17 residues. CDR3 loop: CASSLGDREGFDSPLHF. DNA for the CDR3: TGTGCCAGCAGCTTAGGAGACAGGGAGGGTTTTGATTCACCCCTCCACTTT.

This clonotype was detected only a few times. The rearrangement uses TRBV7-6 and TRBJ2-3; possible D gene TRBD1, 5 bases. The CDR3 length is 16 residues. The V and J ends lost 4 bases and 4 bases respectively, with 18 bases between them. Germline V gene sequence: CDR1 SGHVS, CDR2 FNYEAQ. DNA of the CDR3: TGTGCCAGCAGCTATCCTAAAGGACATTTCGCAGATACGCAGTATTTT. Its protein product is CASSYPKGHFADTQYF.

The chain combines TRBV14 with TRBJ1-4, with unresolved D. The CDR3 is 14 residues long. The V end was cut by 2 bases, the J end by 3 bases, with 7 bases between. Looked up from germline, CDR1 is SGHDN and CDR2 is FVKESK. The CDR3 DNA reads TGTGCCAGCAGCCAAATGGTGTCTAATGAAAAACTGTTTTTT. This encodes CASSQMVSNEKLFF. The variable domain in full, with the rest retrieved from reference TRBV14 and TRBJ1-4, is EAGVTQFPSHSVIEKGQTVTLRCDPISGHDNLYWYRRVMGKEIKFLLHFVKESKQDESGMPNNRFLAERTGGTYSTLKVQPAELEDSGVYFCASSQMVSNEKLFFGSGTQLSVL.

Only a few counts were recorded for this clonotype. This chain links TRBV11-2 with TRBJ1-3; 8 nucleotides agree with TRBD1. This CDR3 has 19 amino acids. Germline V gene lookup returns CDR1 SGHAT and CDR2 FQNNGV. V was clipped by 8 bases and J by 0 bases; unmatched bases: 18. As DNA, the CDR3 is TGTGCCAGCGGATACAAACGGGGACAGGCAACGAGCTCTGGAAACACCATATATTTT. This sequence encodes CASGYKRGQATSSGNTIYF.

The V gene is TRBV20-1, the J gene TRBJ2-7; D is undetermined. The CDR3 extends over 11 amino acids. In germline, CDR1 is DFQATT, CDR2 SNEGSKA (reference sequence). Deletions cut 3 bases from V and 8 bases from J, with 11 bases between. CDR3 protein: CSASLQKQQYF. CDR3 sequence (DNA): TGCAGTGCTAGCCTCCAGAAGCAGCAGTACTTC.

This clonotype has a handful of counts. This sequence joins TRBV10-2 and TRBJ2-4; 8 bases match TRBD2. The CDR3 runs 14 residues. The junction had 8 bases not matched to a gene; V was cut back by 6 bases and J by 7 bases. CDR1 WSHSY and CDR2 SAAADI come from the germline V gene. CDR3 protein: CASRTGGSGNIQYF. CDR3 bases: TGCGCCAGCAGGACGGGAGGGAGCGGGAACATTCAGTACTTC.

This clonotype was seen repeatedly, ten times or more. The genes are TRBV18 and TRBJ1-1; the D is unclear. Germline assignment: CDR1 KGHSH and CDR2 LQKENI. The ends were cut back, 2 bases at V and 8 bases at J, with 12 bases in the middle. CDR3 size: 13 residues. For the CDR3, the DNA is TGTGCCAGCTCACCAATCGGGATTGAGGAAGCTTTCTTT. This gives the protein CASSPIGIEEAFF.

There are a few counts of this clonotype. The chain is built from TRBV7-9 and TRBJ2-1; tentative D call: TRBD1 (6 bases). Germline V gene lookup returns CDR1 SEHNR and CDR2 FQNEAQ (reference sequence). This CDR3 is built from 16 residues. V was cut by 4 bases and J by 5 bases, with 18 bases left in between. The CDR3 reads CASSSFLGAGDNEQFF. Here the CDR3 DNA reads TGTGCCAGCAGCTCTTTTTTGGGGGCCGGGGACAATGAGCAGTTCTTC.

This chain joins TRBV7-6 and TRBJ2-2; possibly TRBD2 for D (6 bases). With 2 bases removed from V and 6 bases from J, the gap between germline ends came to 10 bases. Germline V gene data show CDR1 as SGHVS and CDR2 as FNYEAQ. CDR3 length equals 14 residues. In DNA form, the CDR3 reads TGTGCCAGCAGCTTAATACGGGAGCCCGGGGAGCTGTTTTTT. Translation: CASSLIREPGELFF.

The CDR3 reads CASSPRHPTNEQFF. CDR3 coding DNA: TGTGCCAGCAGTCCTCGACACCCCACCAATGAGCAGTTCTTC. The chain combines TRBV7-2 with TRBJ2-1; D remains ambiguous. Per the germline V gene, CDR1 is SGHTA and CDR2 is FQGNSA. Trimming removed 6 bases at V and 6 bases at J, with 15 bases between. There are 14 residues in the CDR3. The whole variable domain, remainder taken from reference TRBV7-2 and TRBJ2-1, is GAGVSQSPSNKVTEKGKDVELRCDPISGHTALYWYRQSLGQGLEFLIYFQGNSAPDKSGLPSDRFSAERTGGSVSTLTIQRTQQEDSAVYLCASSPRHPTNEQFFGPGTRLTVL.

There are many counts of this clonotype. This chain links TRBV7-2 with TRBJ1-1; maybe TRBD1 (6 bases). Deletions cut 5 bases from V and 1 base from J, with 8 bases between. CDR3 length: 13 residues. Per the germline V gene, CDR1 is SGHTA and CDR2 is FQGNSA. This chain's CDR3 is CASSTTGNTEAFF. The CDR3, as DNA: TGTGCCAGCAGCACGACAGGGAACACTGAAGCTTTCTTT.

This chain connects TRBV7-2 to TRBJ2-1; D perhaps matches TRBD1 (6 bases). The CDR3 has 17 residues. CDR1 and CDR2 from the germline V gene are SGHTA and FQGNSA. Trimming took 5 bases from V and 4 from J, leaving 21 bases between them. The CDR3 here is CASSEYGVRGYYNEQFF. The CDR3 DNA reads TGTGCCAGCAGCGAGTACGGCGTCAGGGGATATTACAATGAGCAGTTCTTC.

The V and J genes are TRBV20-1 and TRBJ2-3; 16 nucleotides line up with TRBD2. The CDR3 contains 16 residues. The germline V gene has CDR1 DFQATT and CDR2 SNEGSKA (reference sequence). V lost 3 bases, J lost 3 bases, and 3 bases stayed unmatched. DNA for the CDR3: TGCAGTGCTAGTGGGACTAGCGGGGGGGTGACAGATACGCAGTATTTT. It translates to CSASGTSGGVTDTQYF.

The rearrangement joins TRBV5-6 to TRBJ1-2, with D possibly TRBD1 on 5 matching bases. The CDR3 covers 14 residues. Germline CDR1 SGHDT, CDR2 YYEEEE. V lost 4 bases to trimming and J lost 4 bases, with 14 bases between them. DNA of the CDR3: TGTGCCAGCAGCGGGGGACCGACAACCTATGGCTACACCTTC. Amino acid sequence: CASSGGPTTYGYTF.

This clonotype was observed a handful of times. The chain has TRBV6-1 and TRBJ2-3; D is unresolved. CDR1 and CDR2 (germline): MNHNS, SASEGT. Trimming removed 8 bases from V and 1 base from J, with 10 bases in between. CDR3 size: 13 residues. The CDR3 nucleotides read TGTGCCAGCCAGCTAGGTCGCACAGATACGCAGTATTTT. Its protein is CASQLGRTDTQYF.

The chain uses TRBV5-6 and TRBJ1-5, with TRBD1 identical over 7 bases. This CDR3 comprises 16 residues. Germline lookup yields CDR1 SGHDT and CDR2 YYEEEE. With 1 base clipped from V and 2 bases from J, the junction kept 6 bases outside the gene matches. CDR3: CASSLFQGQRNQPQHF. In DNA, the CDR3 is TGTGCCAGCAGCTTGTTCCAGGGACAGCGCAATCAGCCCCAGCATTTT.

This clonotype has just one count. This chain's CDR3 is CASIRDNLRDEQFF. CDR3 nucleotides: TGTGCCAGCATAAGGGACAATTTGAGGGATGAGCAGTTCTTC. The rearrangement links TRBV6-1 to TRBJ2-1, with D possibly matching TRBD1 (6 bases). Germline CDR1 and CDR2: MNHNS and SASEGT. This CDR3 is built from 14 residues. V lost 7 bases, J lost 8 bases, and 18 bases lay in between.

The sample holds a few counts of this clonotype. This chain uses TRBV6-2 or TRBV6-3 with TRBJ2-2, with D possibly being TRBD2 (6 bases). The V and J ends lost 5 bases and 4 bases respectively, with 17 bases between them. This CDR3 has 16 amino acids. CDR1 MNHEY and CDR2 SVGEGT come from the germline V gene. This CDR3 reads CASSGPTSSITGELFF. In nucleotides, the CDR3 is TGTGCCAGCAGTGGCCCGACTAGTTCGATCACCGGGGAGCTGTTTTTT.